These T cell receptor beta chains were read from a single sample in a study of post-analysis software for immune sequencing data. In TCRdb, the PCR reads were re-called with MiXCR into one record per CDR3 protein. The repertoire holds 350,000 to 500,000 distinct CDR3 sequences, about 40% seen once, with roughly 8.2% in the top ten. Sequences were obtained from blood. The receptor source for this set is a girl aged 2-10 years with multiple sclerosis. CDR3s include the opening cysteine and the closing phenylalanine or tryptophan. The D gene is left open where the match is weak. Expanded clones are given a class, and other clones once, few, many or no size at all.

J: TRBJ2-1; size: -; D: -; V: TRBV5-1; DNA: TGCGCCAGCAGCTTGGGCGTAAACCCCTACAATGAGCAGTTCTTC; CDR3: CASSLGVNPYNEQFF
J: TRBJ2-6; size: -; D: TRBD1; V: TRBV12-3/TRBV12-4; DNA: TGTGCCAGCAGGACGACAGGGGGCTCGACTGGGGCCAACGTCCTGACTTTC; CDR3: CASRTTGGSTGANVLTF
J: TRBJ2-7; size: few; D: -; V: TRBV10-3; DNA: TGTGCCATCTTATCCGGGACCGGGAGCGCCCACGAGCAGTACTTC; CDR3: CAILSGTGSAHEQYF
J: TRBJ2-5; size: once; D: TRBD2; V: TRBV20-1; DNA: TGCAGTGCTATGCTAGTGGCGGGAGGGCCTCTGAAGACCCAGTACTTC; CDR3: CSAMLVAGGPLKTQYF
J: TRBJ2-7; size: once; D: -; V: TRBV4-3; DNA: TGCGCCAGCAGCCAAGGACCGGCCAGCGCTACCAGCTCCTACGAGCAGTACTTC; CDR3: CASSQGPASATSSYEQYF
J: TRBJ1-2; size: few; D: -; V: TRBV20-1; DNA: TGCAGTGCTAGTAGCAGCTATGGCTACACCTTC; CDR3: CSASSSYGYTF
J: TRBJ1-1; size: -; D: -; V: TRBV12-5; DNA: TGTGCTAGTGGTTTGGTATCCCTGGGAAACACTGAAGCTTTCTTT; CDR3: CASGLVSLGNTEAFF
J: TRBJ2-3; size: -; D: -; V: TRBV28; DNA: TGTGCCAGCACCCTTAGGCTGGGTCAAGATACGCAGTATTTT; CDR3: CASTLRLGQDTQYF
J: TRBJ2-7; size: few; D: TRBD1; V: TRBV10-3; DNA: TGTGCCATCAGAGATATGGACAGGGGTTCGGGCTACGAGCAGTACTTC; CDR3: CAIRDMDRGSGYEQYF
J: TRBJ1-2; size: -; D: TRBD1; V: TRBV12-3/TRBV12-4; DNA: TGTGCCGGCAGCTTACAGGGGACGAACTATGGCTACACCTTC; CDR3: CAGSLQGTNYGYTF
J: TRBJ2-7; size: -; D: TRBD2; V: TRBV14; DNA: TGTGCCAGCAGCCACCGGACTAGCGGGAGAGGCGAGCAGTACTTC; CDR3: CASSHRTSGRGEQYF
J: TRBJ2-5; size: -; D: -; V: TRBV4-1; DNA: TGCACCAGCAGCCAGGGCGTCCAAGAGACCCAGTACTTC; CDR3: CTSSQGVQETQYF
J: TRBJ2-3; size: few; D: -; V: TRBV5-6; DNA: TGTGCCAGCAGCTTGGGCAGGGCGAAGACAGATACGCAGTATTTT; CDR3: CASSLGRAKTDTQYF
J: TRBJ2-5; size: -; D: TRBD2; V: TRBV24-1; DNA: TGTGCCGTAGCTAGCGGTGCAAGAGAGACCCAGTACTTC; CDR3: CAVASGARETQYF
J: TRBJ2-5; size: -; D: -; V: TRBV11-2; DNA: TGTGCCAGCAGCTTAGATCGCGGTGCGTCCCAAGAGACCCAGTACTTC; CDR3: CASSLDRGASQETQYF
J: TRBJ1-2; size: -; D: TRBD1; V: TRBV29-1; DNA: TGCAGCGTTGATATTACAGGGGATATAGTTGGCTACACCTTC; CDR3: CSVDITGDIVGYTF
J: TRBJ1-2; size: -; D: TRBD1; V: TRBV15; DNA: TGTGCCACCAGCAGAGGGGGCAGGACAGGGGACTATGGCTACACCTTC; CDR3: CATSRGGRTGDYGYTF
J: TRBJ2-1; size: -; D: TRBD2; V: TRBV29-1; DNA: TGCAGCGTTCTACTAGCGGGAGGGCCTAATGAGCAGTTCTTC; CDR3: CSVLLAGGPNEQFF
J: TRBJ2-1; size: few; D: TRBD2; V: TRBV5-1; DNA: TGCGCCAGCAGCTTGACTAGCGGGGGGAAGACGCATGAGCAGTTCTTC; CDR3: CASSLTSGGKTHEQFF